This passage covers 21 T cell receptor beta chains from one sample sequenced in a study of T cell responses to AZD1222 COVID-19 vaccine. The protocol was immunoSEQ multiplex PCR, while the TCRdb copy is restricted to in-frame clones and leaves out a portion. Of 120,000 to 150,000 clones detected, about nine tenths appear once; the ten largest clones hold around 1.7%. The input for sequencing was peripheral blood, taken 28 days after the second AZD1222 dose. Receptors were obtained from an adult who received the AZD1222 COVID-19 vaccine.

Written as DNA, the CDR3 is TGTGCCAGCAGCTTGGCCGACTACGAGCAGTACTTC. Translated: CASSLADYEQYF. V and J are TRBV5-6 and TRBJ2-7, with D unresolved. Trimming left V 0 bases short and J 3 bases short, with 4 bases between. CDR1 and CDR2 from the germline V gene are SGHDT and YYEEEE. The CDR3 has 12 residues.

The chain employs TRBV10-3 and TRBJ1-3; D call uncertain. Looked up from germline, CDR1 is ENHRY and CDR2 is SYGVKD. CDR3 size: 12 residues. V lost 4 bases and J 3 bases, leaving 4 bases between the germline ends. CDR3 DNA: TGTGCCATCAGTGGTGATGGAAACACCATATATTTT. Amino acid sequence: CAISGDGNTIYF.

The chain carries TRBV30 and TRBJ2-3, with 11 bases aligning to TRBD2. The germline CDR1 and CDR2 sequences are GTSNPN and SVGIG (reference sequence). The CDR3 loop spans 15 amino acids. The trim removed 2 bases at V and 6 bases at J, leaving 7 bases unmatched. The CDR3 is CAWSRIAGGVDTQYF. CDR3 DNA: TGTGCCTGGAGTCGGATAGCGGGAGGGGTGGATACGCAGTATTTT.

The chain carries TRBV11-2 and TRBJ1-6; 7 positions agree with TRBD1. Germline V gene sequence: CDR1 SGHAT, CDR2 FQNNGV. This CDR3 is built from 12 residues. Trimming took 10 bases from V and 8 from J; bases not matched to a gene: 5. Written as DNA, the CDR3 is TGTGCCACGCAGGGGGTCCATTCACCCCTCCACTTT. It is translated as CATQGVHSPLHF.

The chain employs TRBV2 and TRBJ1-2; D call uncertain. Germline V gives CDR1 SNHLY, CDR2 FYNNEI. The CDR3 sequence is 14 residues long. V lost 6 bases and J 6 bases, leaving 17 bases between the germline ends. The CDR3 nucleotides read TGTGCCAGCAGGCGCCCCGGGAGGGAGAATGGCTACACCTTC. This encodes CASRRPGRENGYTF. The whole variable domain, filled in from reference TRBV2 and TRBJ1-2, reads EPEVTQTPSHQVTQMGQEVILRCVPISNHLYFYWYRQILGQKVEFLVSFYNNEISEKSEIFDDQFSVERPDGSNFTLKIRSTKLEDSAMYFCASRRPGRENGYTFGSGTRLTVV.

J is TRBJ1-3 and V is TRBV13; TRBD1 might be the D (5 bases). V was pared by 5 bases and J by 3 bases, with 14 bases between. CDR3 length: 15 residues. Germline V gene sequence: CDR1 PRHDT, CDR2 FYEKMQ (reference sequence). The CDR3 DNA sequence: TGTGCCAGCAGCCCACTGGAGGGGTATGGAAACACCATATATTTT. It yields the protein CASSPLEGYGNTIYF.

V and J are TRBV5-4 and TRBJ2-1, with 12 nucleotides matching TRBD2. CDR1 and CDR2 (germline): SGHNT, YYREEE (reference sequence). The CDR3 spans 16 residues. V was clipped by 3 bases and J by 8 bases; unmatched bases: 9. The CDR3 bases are TGTGCCAGCAGCTCAAGACTAGCGGGAGTAAGGGATGAGCAGTTCTTC. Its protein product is CASSSRLAGVRDEQFF.

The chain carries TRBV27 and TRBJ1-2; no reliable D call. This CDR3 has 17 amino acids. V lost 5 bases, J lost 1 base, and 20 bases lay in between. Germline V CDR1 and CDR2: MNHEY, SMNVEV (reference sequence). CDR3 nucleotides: TGTGCCAGCAGTCCCCGTGGGGAGGGAATAAGTAACTATGGCTACACCTTC. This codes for CASSPRGEGISNYGYTF.

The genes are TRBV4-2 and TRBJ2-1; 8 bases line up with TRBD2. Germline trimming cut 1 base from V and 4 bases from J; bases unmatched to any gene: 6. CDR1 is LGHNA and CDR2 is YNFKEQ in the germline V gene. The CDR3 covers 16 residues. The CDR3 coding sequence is TGTGCCAGCAGCCAAGGTACGGCTAGCGGGTACAATGAGCAGTTCTTC. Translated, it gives CASSQGTASGYNEQFF.

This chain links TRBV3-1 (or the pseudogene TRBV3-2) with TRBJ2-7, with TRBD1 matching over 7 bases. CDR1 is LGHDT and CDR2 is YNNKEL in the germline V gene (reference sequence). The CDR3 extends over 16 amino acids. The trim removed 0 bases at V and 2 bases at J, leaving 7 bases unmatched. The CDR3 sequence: CASSQERGRSAYEQYF. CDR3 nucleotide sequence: TGTGCCAGCAGCCAAGAAAGGGGGCGTAGCGCCTACGAGCAGTACTTC.

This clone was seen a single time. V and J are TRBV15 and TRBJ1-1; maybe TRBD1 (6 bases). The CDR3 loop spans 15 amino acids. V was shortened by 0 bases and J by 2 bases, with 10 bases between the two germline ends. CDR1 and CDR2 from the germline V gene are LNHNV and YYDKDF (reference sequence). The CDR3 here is CATSRDQQGNTEAFF. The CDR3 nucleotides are TGTGCCACCAGCAGAGATCAACAGGGCAACACTGAAGCTTTCTTT.

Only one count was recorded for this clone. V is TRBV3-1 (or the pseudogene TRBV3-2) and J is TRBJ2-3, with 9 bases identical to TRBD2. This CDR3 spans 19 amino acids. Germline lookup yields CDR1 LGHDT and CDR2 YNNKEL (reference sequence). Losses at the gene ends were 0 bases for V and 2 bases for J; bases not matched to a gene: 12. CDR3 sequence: CASSQDLVGAGGLTDTQYF. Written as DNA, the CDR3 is TGTGCCAGCAGCCAAGATCTGGTTGGGGCGGGAGGGCTCACAGATACGCAGTATTTT.

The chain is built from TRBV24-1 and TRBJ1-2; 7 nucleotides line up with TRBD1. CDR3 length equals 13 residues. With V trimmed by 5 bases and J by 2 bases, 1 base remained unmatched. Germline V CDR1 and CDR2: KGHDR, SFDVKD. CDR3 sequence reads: CATSGDSNYGYTF. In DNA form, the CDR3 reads TGTGCCACCAGTGGGGACAGCAACTATGGCTACACCTTC.

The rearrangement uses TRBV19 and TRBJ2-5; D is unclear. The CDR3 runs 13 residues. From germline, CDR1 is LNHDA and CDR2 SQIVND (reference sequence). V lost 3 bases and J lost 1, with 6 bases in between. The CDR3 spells CASSINLQETQYF. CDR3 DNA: TGTGCCAGTAGTATCAACCTCCAAGAGACCCAGTACTTC.

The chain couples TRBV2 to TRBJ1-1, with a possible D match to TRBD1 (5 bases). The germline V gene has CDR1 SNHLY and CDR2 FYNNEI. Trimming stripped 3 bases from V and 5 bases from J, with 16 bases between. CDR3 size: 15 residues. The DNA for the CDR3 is TGTGCCAGCAGTGATCAGGGCAGCGCGGGGACTGAAGCTTTCTTT. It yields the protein CASSDQGSAGTEAFF.

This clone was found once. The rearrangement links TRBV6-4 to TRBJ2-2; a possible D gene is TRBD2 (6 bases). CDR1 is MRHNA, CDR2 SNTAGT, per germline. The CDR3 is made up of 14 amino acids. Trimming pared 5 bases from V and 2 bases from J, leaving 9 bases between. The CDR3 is CASSPGTNTGELFF. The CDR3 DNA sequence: TGTGCCAGCAGTCCCGGGACTAACACCGGGGAGCTGTTTTTT.

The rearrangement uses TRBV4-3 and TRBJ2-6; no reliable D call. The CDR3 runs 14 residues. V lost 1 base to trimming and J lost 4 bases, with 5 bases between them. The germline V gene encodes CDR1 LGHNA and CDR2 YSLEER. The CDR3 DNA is TGCGCCAGCAGCCAAGTCGGGGGGGCCAACGTCCTGACTTTC. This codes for CASSQVGGANVLTF.

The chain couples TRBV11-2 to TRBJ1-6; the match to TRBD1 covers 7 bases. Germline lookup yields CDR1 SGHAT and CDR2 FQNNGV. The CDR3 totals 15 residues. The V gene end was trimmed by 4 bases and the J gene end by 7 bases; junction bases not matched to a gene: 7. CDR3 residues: CASSSQQGPNSPLHF. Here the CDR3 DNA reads TGTGCCAGCAGCTCCCAACAGGGGCCCAATTCACCCCTCCACTTT.

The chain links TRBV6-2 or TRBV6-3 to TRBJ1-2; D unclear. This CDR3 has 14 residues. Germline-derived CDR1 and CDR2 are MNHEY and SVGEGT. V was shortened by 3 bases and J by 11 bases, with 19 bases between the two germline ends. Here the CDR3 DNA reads TGTGCCAGCAGTTATTCCTCGCTCTCGTCGCATTACACCTTC. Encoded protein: CASSYSSLSSHYTF.

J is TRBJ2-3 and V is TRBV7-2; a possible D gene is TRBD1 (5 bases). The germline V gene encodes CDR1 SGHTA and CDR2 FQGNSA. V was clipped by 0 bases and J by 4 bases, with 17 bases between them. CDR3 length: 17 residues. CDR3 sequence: CASSLALPTLRADTQYF. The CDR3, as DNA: TGTGCCAGCAGCTTAGCGCTCCCTACCCTCAGGGCAGATACGCAGTATTTT.

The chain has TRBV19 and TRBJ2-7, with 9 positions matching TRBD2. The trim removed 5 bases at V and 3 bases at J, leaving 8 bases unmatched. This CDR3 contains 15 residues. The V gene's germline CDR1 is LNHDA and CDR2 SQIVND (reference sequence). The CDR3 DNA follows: TGTGCCAGTAGTCCTAGCGGGGTTGCGGTCTACGAGCAGTACTTC. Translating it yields CASSPSGVAVYEQYF.